These T cell receptor beta chains were read from a single sample in a study of tumor-infiltrating lymphocytes in primary liver carcinoma. TCRdb itself ran the multiplex PCR reads through MiXCR, one entry per CDR3 protein. The sample lists 150,000 to 200,000 distinct CDR3 sequences, about 55% occurring once. What was sequenced was peripheral blood. The receptors here all came from a man in his forties with primary liver carcinoma and hepatitis B virus infection. Each CDR3 is given with its conserved first and last residue. D genes are given only for firm matches. Expanded clones get a size class; other rows say once, few or many, or leave the size out.

d_call | j_call | clone_size | v_call | cdr3_nt | cdr3_aa
NA | TRBJ2-1 | NA | TRBV12-5 | TGTGCTAGTGGTTGCGTGTCCCCCGTAGGCCTGCTAAGGAATGAGCAGTTCTTC | CASGCVSPVGLLRNEQFF
TRBD2 | TRBJ2-2 | few | TRBV6-6 | TGTGCCAGCAGTTCGGGACTAGCGGGAGCGAACACCGGGGAGCTGTTTTTT | CASSSGLAGANTGELFF
TRBD1 | TRBJ1-4 | NA | TRBV28 | TGTGCCAGCACCGGACAGGACGAAAAACTGTTTTTT | CASTGQDEKLFF
TRBD2 | TRBJ2-5 | once | TRBV12-3/TRBV12-4 | TGTGCCAGCCTACTGAACTCCGGCGGGGGGGAGACCCAGTACTTC | CASLLNSGGGETQYF
NA | TRBJ2-7 | NA | TRBV10-2 | TGCGCCAGCAGTGAGTTCGGGGAAACCTACGAGCAGTACTTC | CASSEFGETYEQYF
TRBD1 | TRBJ2-7 | NA | TRBV28 | TGTGCCAGCGTAGGGTTATCGGACAGGATGGACCCCTACGAGCAGTACTTC | CASVGLSDRMDPYEQYF
TRBD2 | TRBJ2-1 | few | TRBV4-1 | TGCGCCAGCAGCCAAGATTTTGAGGCTAGCGGGAGAGATGAGCAGTTCTTC | CASSQDFEASGRDEQFF
NA | TRBJ2-3 | many | TRBV11-2 | TGTGCCAGCAGCTTAGATCTTAGCACTCGGGACACAGATACGCAGTATTTT | CASSLDLSTRDTDTQYF
TRBD2 | TRBJ2-5 | few | TRBV10-3 | TGTGCCATCAGTTCGGGGGAGGGACAAGAGACCCAGTACTTC | CAISSGEGQETQYF
NA | TRBJ1-5 | NA | TRBV30 | TGTGCCTGGAGTGTACTAGACAACGGCAATCAGCCCCAGCATTTT | CAWSVLDNGNQPQHF
NA | TRBJ2-3 | once | TRBV12-3/TRBV12-4 | TGTGCCAACAGGGTGGTTGGCTCAGATACTCAGTATTTT | CANRVVGSDTQYF
TRBD1 | TRBJ1-1 | NA | TRBV7-9 | TGTGCCAGCAGCTCCACCCTTAGTCCGGGACAGCAAAACACTGAAGCTTTCTTT | CASSSTLSPGQQNTEAFF
TRBD1 | TRBJ2-7 | NA | TRBV11-2 | TGTGCCAGCAGCTCCGAATACAGGGGTGTTTACGAGCAGTACTTC | CASSSEYRGVYEQYF
TRBD2 | TRBJ2-1 | NA | TRBV11-2 | TGTGCCAGCAACTCGCGCCCCAGCGGGAGGATCTATGTGAAGTTCTTC | CASNSRPSGRIYVKFF
TRBD2 | TRBJ2-1 | NA | TRBV10-3 | TGTGCCACCTCGGGACTAGCGGGAGGAGGCGAGCAGTTCTTC | CATSGLAGGGEQFF
NA | TRBJ2-2 | NA | TRBV12-3/TRBV12-4 | TGTGCCAGCAGTTACGGGGCTACTGCCACCGGGGAGCTGTTTTTT | CASSYGATATGELFF
NA | TRBJ2-7 | NA | TRBV16 | TGTGCCAGCAGCCATCTCAGGGGATACGAGCAGTACTTC | CASSHLRGYEQYF
NA | TRBJ2-5 | NA | TRBV6-5 | TGTGCCAGCAGATTGGCAGGTTCAGAGACCCAGTACTTC | CASRLAGSETQYF
TRBD1 | TRBJ2-7 | many | TRBV11-2 | TGTGCCAGCAGCTACAATTCCGGGACAGCAAACCGTAGGCAGTACTTC | CASSYNSGTANRRQYF
NA | TRBJ2-1 | few | TRBV6-2/TRBV6-3 | TGTGCCAGCAGTTACCCCGGGGCGGCCGGCTTC | CASSYPGAAGF
TRBD2 | TRBJ2-1 | NA | TRBV14 | TGTGACAGCAGCCAAGGACTAGCCCATGAGCAGTTCTTC | CDSSQGLAHEQFF
NA | TRBJ2-7 | NA | TRBV11-3 | TGTGCCAGCAGCTCCTCCCGGAACTCTAAATACGAACAGTACTTC | CASSSSRNSKYEQYF
TRBD1 | TRBJ1-4 | few | TRBV6-1 | TGTGCCAGCAGTAGACAGGGGTCCGGTGAAAAACTGTTTTTT | CASSRQGSGEKLFF
NA | TRBJ1-5 | NA | TRBV4-1 | TGCGCCAGCAGCCAAGTGTCTCGGAGCAATCAGCCCCAGCATTTT | CASSQVSRSNQPQHF
NA | TRBJ2-7 | NA | TRBV6-5 | TGTGCCAGTTCCAAAAACTCGGGGGCCTACGAGCAGTACTTC | CASSKNSGAYEQYF
NA | TRBJ2-2 | few | TRBV6-1 | TGTGCCAGCAGTGAAGGGGCAAACGGGGAGCTGTTTTTT | CASSEGANGELFF
NA | TRBJ1-2 | few | TRBV6-6 | TGTGCCAGCAGTTACTCGGGAGGGGCGGCCTATGGCTACACCTTC | CASSYSGGAAYGYTF
NA | TRBJ2-7 | NA | TRBV11-2 | TGTGCCAGCAGCCTCGACATTTCCTATGAGCAGTACTTC | CASSLDISYEQYF
NA | TRBJ2-3 | NA | TRBV29-1 | TGCAGCGCCCAAGGAGGGGCGGGTACGCAGTATTTT | CSAQGGAGTQYF
NA | TRBJ2-3 | NA | TRBV6-5 | TGTGCCAGCAGAGCACCGGGAGATACGCAGTATTTT | CASRAPGDTQYF
TRBD1 | TRBJ1-3 | NA | TRBV12-3/TRBV12-4 | TGTGCCAACAGAACACAGGGGGGCGGAAACACCATATATTTT | CANRTQGGGNTIYF
NA | TRBJ1-1 | many | TRBV11-1 | TGTGCCAGCAGCTTAAGGATGAACACTGAAGCTTTCTTT | CASSLRMNTEAFF
TRBD1 | TRBJ1-3 | few | TRBV6-5 | TGTGCCAGCAGTCGGGACAGGGGGACTGGAAACACCATATATTTT | CASSRDRGTGNTIYF
TRBD1 | TRBJ2-7 | many | TRBV11-2 | TGTGCCAGCAGCTGGAGTGTAGGACAGGGCGCCTACGAGCAGTACTTC | CASSWSVGQGAYEQYF
TRBD1 | TRBJ2-2 | few | TRBV12-3/TRBV12-4 | TGTGCCAGCAGTCCCGTTCCGGGACAGGGTTTAGCCGGGGAGCTGTTTTTT | CASSPVPGQGLAGELFF
NA | TRBJ2-2 | NA | TRBV28 | TGTGCCAGCAGTTATCAGATCGGGGAGCTGTTTTTT | CASSYQIGELFF
NA | TRBJ2-3 | NA | TRBV4-1 | TGCGCCAGCAGCCAAGATTTGGATAGGGGGACAGATACGCAGTATTTT | CASSQDLDRGTDTQYF
TRBD2 | TRBJ2-1 | NA | TRBV2 | TGTGCCAACAGCGCTACTAGCGGGAGTGGTGAGCAGTTCTTC | CANSATSGSGEQFF
NA | TRBJ2-2 | NA | TRBV12-3/TRBV12-4 | TGTGCCAACAGTTTAGGCGCCGGCACCGGGGAGCTGTTTTTT | CANSLGAGTGELFF
NA | TRBJ1-2 | NA | TRBV6-5 | TGTGCCAGCAGAACCTACCAAGCTCGGCAGGGCTATGGCTGCACCTTC | CASRTYQARQGYGCTF
NA | TRBJ2-1 | NA | TRBV6-1 | TGTGCCAGCGGATCCAAAACTAGCCGAACAAATGAGCAGTTCTTC | CASGSKTSRTNEQFF
NA | TRBJ2-3 | NA | TRBV14 | TGTGCCAGCAGCCCCTCCTACGGAGATACGCAGTATTTT | CASSPSYGDTQYF
NA | TRBJ2-7 | few | TRBV6-2/TRBV6-3 | TGTGCCAGCAGTTATCGGGACCTATGGGCCTACGAGCAGTACTTC | CASSYRDLWAYEQYF
TRBD2 | TRBJ2-3 | many | TRBV11-1 | TGTGCCAGCAGCTCCCGGACTAGCGGATCATTCACAGATACGCAGTATTTT | CASSSRTSGSFTDTQYF
NA | TRBJ2-3 | few | TRBV4-2 | TGTGCCAGCAGCCAAGATAGCCTCTCAGATACGCAGTATTTT | CASSQDSLSDTQYF
TRBD2 | TRBJ2-3 | NA | TRBV6-5 | TGTGCCAGCAGGCGGCCCGGGACTAGCGGGAATACGCAGTATTTT | CASRRPGTSGNTQYF
NA | TRBJ1-5 | NA | TRBV10-3 | TGTGTCATCACTGAGTCGTCGAACAATCAGCCCCAGCATTTT | CVITESSNNQPQHF
TRBD2 | TRBJ2-1 | NA | TRBV6-6 | TGTGCCAGCAGTTACTTACTAGCGGGAGGGCCGGGCAATGAGCAGTTCTTC | CASSYLLAGGPGNEQFF
NA | TRBJ2-1 | NA | TRBV18 | TGTGCCAGCTCACCACCGTCGAGGGCCCACAATGAGCAGTTCTTC | CASSPPSRAHNEQFF
NA | TRBJ2-5 | many | TRBV11-3 | TGTGCCAGCAGCCCGGGACTTCAGGCCGAGACCCAGTACTTC | CASSPGLQAETQYF
TRBD2 | TRBJ2-7 | NA | TRBV4-1 | TGCGCCAGCAGCCCTGGACCCCCCAGCGGGAGGAGGTACTTC | CASSPGPPSGRRYF
NA | TRBJ1-6 | NA | TRBV12-3/TRBV12-4 | TGTGCCAGCAGTTTTATGGGGGGATATTCACACCTCCACTTT | CASSFMGGYSHLHF